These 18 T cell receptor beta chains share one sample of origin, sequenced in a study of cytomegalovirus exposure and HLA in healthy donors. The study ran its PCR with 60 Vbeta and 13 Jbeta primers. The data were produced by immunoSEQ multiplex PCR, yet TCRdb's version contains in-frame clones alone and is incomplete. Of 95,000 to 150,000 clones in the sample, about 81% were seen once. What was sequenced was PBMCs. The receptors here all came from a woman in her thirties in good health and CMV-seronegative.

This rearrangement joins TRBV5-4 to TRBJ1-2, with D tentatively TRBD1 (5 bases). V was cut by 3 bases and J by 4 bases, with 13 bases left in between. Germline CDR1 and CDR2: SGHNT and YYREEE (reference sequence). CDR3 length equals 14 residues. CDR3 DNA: TGTGCCAGCAGCTCGACTTGGGGGGTCTATGGCTACACCTTC. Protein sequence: CASSSTWGVYGYTF.

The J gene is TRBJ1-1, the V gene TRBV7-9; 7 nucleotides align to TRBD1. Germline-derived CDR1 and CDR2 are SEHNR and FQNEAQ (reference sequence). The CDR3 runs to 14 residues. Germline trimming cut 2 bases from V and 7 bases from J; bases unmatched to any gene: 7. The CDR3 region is CASSLHGQGDEAFF. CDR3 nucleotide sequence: TGTGCCAGCAGCTTACATGGGCAGGGGGATGAAGCTTTCTTT.

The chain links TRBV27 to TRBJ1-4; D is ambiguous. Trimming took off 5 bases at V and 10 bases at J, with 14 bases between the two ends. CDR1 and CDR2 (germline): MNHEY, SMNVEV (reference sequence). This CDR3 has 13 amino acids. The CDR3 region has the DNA TGTGCCAGCAGTCCGGCCGGACGGGGAAAACTGTTTTTT. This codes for CASSPAGRGKLFF.

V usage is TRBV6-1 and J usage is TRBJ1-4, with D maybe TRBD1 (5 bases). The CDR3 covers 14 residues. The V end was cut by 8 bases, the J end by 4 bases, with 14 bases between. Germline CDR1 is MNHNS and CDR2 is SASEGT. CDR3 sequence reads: CASRGGGYNEKLFF. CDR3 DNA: TGTGCCAGCCGCGGGGGAGGGTATAATGAAAAACTGTTTTTT.

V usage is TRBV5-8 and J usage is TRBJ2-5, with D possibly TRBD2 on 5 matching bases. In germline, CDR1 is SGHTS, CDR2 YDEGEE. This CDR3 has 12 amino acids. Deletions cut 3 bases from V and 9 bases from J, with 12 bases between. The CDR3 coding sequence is TGTGCCAGCAGCTCCCGATTCGGGGCCCAGTACTTC. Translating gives CASSSRFGAQYF.

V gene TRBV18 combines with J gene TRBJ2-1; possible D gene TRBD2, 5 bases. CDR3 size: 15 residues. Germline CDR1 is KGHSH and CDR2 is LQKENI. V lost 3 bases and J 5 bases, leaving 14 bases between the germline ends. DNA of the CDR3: TGTGCCAGCTCACCGACCGGACTGTCGAACAATGAGCAGTTCTTC. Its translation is CASSPTGLSNNEQFF.

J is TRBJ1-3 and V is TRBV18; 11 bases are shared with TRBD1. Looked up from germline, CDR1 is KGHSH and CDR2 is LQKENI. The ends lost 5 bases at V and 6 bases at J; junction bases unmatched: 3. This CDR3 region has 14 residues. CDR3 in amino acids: CASSSGQGENTIYF. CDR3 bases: TGTGCCAGCTCATCGGGACAGGGGGAAAACACCATATATTTT.

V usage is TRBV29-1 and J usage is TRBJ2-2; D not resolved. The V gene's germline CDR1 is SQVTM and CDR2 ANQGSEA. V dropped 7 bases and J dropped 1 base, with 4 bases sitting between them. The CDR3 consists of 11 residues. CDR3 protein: CSARNTGELFF. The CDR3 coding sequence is TGCAGCGCCAGGAACACCGGGGAGCTGTTTTTT.

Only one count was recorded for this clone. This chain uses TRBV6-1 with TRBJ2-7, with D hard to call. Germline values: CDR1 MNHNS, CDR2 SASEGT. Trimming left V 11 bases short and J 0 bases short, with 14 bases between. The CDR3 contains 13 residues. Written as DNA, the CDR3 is TGTGCCGGCCTCGGCCTAGACTCCTACGAGCAGTACTTC. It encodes CAGLGLDSYEQYF.

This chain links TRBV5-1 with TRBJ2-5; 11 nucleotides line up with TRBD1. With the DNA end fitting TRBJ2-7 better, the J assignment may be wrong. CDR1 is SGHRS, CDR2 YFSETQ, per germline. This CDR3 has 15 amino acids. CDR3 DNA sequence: TGCGCCAGCAGCCCAGGACAGGGGGCCAGGTACGAGCAGTACTTC. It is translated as CASSPGQGARYEQYF.

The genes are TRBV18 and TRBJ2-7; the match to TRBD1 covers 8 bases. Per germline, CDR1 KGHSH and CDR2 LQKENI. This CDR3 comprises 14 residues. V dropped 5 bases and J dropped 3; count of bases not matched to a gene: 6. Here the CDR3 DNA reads TGTGCCAGCTCAGAGGGACAGGAGATCTACGAGCAGTACTTC. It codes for CASSEGQEIYEQYF. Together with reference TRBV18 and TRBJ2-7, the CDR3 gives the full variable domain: NAGVMQNPRHLVRRRGQEARLRCSPMKGHSHVYWYRQLPEEGLKFMVYLQKENIIDESGMPKERFSAEFPKEGPSILRIQQVVRGDSAAYFCASSEGQEIYEQYFGPGTRLTVT.

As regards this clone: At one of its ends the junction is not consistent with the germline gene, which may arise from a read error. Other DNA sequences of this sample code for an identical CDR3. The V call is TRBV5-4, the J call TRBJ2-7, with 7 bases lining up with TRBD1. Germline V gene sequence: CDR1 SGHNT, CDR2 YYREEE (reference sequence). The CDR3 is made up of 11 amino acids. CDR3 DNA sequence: TGCGCCAGCAGCACAGGGGTCGAGCAGTACTTC. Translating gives CASSTGVEQYF.

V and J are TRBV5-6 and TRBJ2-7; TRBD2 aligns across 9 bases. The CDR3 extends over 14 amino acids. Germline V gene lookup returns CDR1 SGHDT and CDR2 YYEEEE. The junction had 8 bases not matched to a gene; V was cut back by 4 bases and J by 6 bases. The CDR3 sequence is CASSLSGRVGEQYF. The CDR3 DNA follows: TGTGCCAGCAGCCTTAGCGGGAGAGTAGGCGAGCAGTACTTC.

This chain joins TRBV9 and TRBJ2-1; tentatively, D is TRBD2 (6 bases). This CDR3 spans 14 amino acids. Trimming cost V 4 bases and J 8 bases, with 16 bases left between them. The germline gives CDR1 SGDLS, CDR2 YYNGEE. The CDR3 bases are TGTGCCAGCAGCCCAGGAGGGAGTTGGTATGAGCAGTTCTTC. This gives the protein CASSPGGSWYEQFF.

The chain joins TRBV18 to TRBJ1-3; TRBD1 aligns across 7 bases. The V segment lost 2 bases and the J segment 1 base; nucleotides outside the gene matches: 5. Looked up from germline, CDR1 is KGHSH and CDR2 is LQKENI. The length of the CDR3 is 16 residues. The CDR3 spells CASSPVQDRSGNTIYF. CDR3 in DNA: TGTGCCAGCTCACCAGTGCAGGACAGGTCTGGAAACACCATATATTTT. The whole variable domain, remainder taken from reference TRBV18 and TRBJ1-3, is NAGVMQNPRHLVRRRGQEARLRCSPMKGHSHVYWYRQLPEEGLKFMVYLQKENIIDESGMPKERFSAEFPKEGPSILRIQQVVRGDSAAYFCASSPVQDRSGNTIYFGEGSWLTVV.

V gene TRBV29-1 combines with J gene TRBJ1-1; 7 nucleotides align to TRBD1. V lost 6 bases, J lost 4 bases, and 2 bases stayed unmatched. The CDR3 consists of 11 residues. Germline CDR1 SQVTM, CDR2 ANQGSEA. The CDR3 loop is CSVNRGTEAFF. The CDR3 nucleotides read TGCAGCGTCAACAGGGGCACTGAAGCTTTCTTT.

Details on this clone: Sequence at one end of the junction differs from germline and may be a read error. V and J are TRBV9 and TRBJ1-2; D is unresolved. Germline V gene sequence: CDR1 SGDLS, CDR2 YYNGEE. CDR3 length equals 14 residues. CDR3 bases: TGTGCCGGCAGCGTATCCTGGCTCTCCTATGGCTACACCTTC. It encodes CAGSVSWLSYGYTF.

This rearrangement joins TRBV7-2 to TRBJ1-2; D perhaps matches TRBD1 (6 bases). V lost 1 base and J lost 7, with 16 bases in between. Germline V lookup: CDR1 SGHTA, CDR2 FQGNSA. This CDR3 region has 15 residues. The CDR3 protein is CASSLGTGTPSGYTF. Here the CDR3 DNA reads TGTGCCAGCAGCTTAGGGACCGGGACACCGAGTGGCTACACCTTC.